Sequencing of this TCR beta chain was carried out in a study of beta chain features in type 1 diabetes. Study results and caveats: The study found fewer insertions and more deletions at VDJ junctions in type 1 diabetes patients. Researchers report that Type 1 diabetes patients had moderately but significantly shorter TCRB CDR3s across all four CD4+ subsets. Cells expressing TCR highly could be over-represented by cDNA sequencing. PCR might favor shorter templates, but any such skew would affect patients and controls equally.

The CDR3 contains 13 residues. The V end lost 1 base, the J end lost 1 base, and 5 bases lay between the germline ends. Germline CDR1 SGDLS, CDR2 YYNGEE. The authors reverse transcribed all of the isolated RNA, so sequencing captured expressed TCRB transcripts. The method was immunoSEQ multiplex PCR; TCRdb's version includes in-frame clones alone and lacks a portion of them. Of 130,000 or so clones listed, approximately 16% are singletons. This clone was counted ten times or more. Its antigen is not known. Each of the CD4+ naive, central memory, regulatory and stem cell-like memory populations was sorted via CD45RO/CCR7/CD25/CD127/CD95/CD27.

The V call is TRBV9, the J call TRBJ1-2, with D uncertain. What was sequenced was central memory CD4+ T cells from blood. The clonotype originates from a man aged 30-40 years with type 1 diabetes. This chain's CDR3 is CASSVSGNYGYTF. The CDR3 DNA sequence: TGTGCCAGCAGCGTATCGGGTAACTATGGCTACACCTTC.